The entry below describes one TCR beta chain. This sample is drawn from a study of cytomegalovirus exposure and HLA in healthy donors. V lost 4 bases and J lost 6, with 15 bases in between. Germline values: CDR1 SGHVS, CDR2 FQNEAQ. The CDR3 spans 14 residues. Primers included in the PCR were 60 Vbeta and 13 Jbeta primers. Profiling relied on immunoSEQ multiplex PCR, and the TCRdb table lists in-frame clones only, not all of them. The sample records 140,000 to 150,000 clones, 75% to 90% being singletons. This receptor was taken from a man aged 35 to 55 in good health and CMV-seronegative. Sequencing was performed on PBMCs. V is TRBV7-8 and J is TRBJ1-2; no reliable D call. CDR3 residues: CASSSNIGVDGYTF. CDR3 nucleotide sequence: TGTGCCAGCAGCTCCAATATCGGAGTCGATGGCTACACCTTC.